What follows are 29 T cell receptor beta chains derived from one specimen sequenced in a study of T cell responses to AZD1222 COVID-19 vaccine. The repertoire was sequenced with immunoSEQ multiplex PCR; TCRdb's copy has only in-frame clones and lacks some. Here the sample spans about 150,000 clones, roughly nine tenths being singletons. The source material was peripheral blood, sampled on day 0 of MenACWY control vaccination. The receptor set was obtained from an adult in good health.

The rearrangement links TRBV18 to TRBJ2-2; 7 bases agree with TRBD1. Germline CDR1 KGHSH, CDR2 LQKENI. V lost 3 bases to trimming and J lost 5 bases; unmatched junction nucleotides: 3. The CDR3 runs 14 residues. The CDR3 nucleotides are TGTGCCAGCTCACCCAAACAGGGGACCGGGGAGCTGTTTTTT. Translated: CASSPKQGTGELFF.

The rearrangement joins TRBV2 to TRBJ1-1, with a possible D match to TRBD1 (5 bases). The germline V gene has CDR1 SNHLY and CDR2 FYNNEI. This CDR3 spans 14 amino acids. V dropped 8 bases and J dropped 1 base, with 14 bases sitting between them. CDR3 residues: CASSLVGGNTEAFF. In nucleotides, the CDR3 is TGTGCCAGCTCGCTGGTGGGGGGGAACACTGAAGCTTTCTTT.

This sequence joins TRBV5-1 and TRBJ2-7, with TRBD1 identical over 10 bases. The trim removed 3 bases at V and 4 bases at J, leaving 7 bases unmatched. This CDR3 region has 15 residues. Germline V gene sequence: CDR1 SGHRS, CDR2 YFSETQ. CDR3 sequence reads: CASSSGTGVRYEQYV. For the CDR3, the DNA is TGCGCCAGCAGCTCCGGGACAGGGGTAAGGTACGAGCAGTACGTC.

The table lists this clone with a few counts. The V call is TRBV28, the J call TRBJ2-7; a weak D match, TRBD2 (6 bases). CDR1 and CDR2 (germline): MDHEN, SYDVKM. Trimming stripped 8 bases from V and 4 bases from J, with 15 bases between. The CDR3 contains 13 residues. CDR3 loop: CASGGMGGYEQYV. The CDR3 nucleotides read TGTGCCAGCGGAGGGATGGGGGGATACGAGCAGTACGTC.

The chain carries TRBV3-1 (or the pseudogene TRBV3-2) and TRBJ2-7, with D tentatively TRBD1 (6 bases). The ends were cut back, 5 bases at V and 1 base at J, with 15 bases in the middle. Looked up from germline, CDR1 is LGHDT and CDR2 is YNNKEL (reference sequence). The CDR3 has 15 residues. The CDR3 protein is CASSEKTGKSYEQYV. The CDR3 region has the DNA TGTGCCAGCAGCGAAAAAACAGGGAAATCCTACGAGCAGTACGTC.

This chain connects TRBV4-1 to TRBJ2-3, with 10 bases identical to TRBD2. Germline loops: CDR1 MGHRA, CDR2 YSYEKL. V was pared by 6 bases and J by 3 bases, with 9 bases of the junction left unmatched. The CDR3 is 16 residues long. The CDR3 coding sequence is TGCGCCAGCAGACGCTTAGCGGGAGGTGGTACAGATACGCAGTATTTT. Its protein is CASRRLAGGGTDTQYF.

V and J are TRBV19 and TRBJ1-2; TRBD1 matches 11 bases. The V gene end was trimmed by 5 bases and the J gene end by 7 bases; junction bases not matched to a gene: 9. The CDR3 is made up of 15 amino acids. The germline CDR1 and CDR2 sequences are LNHDA and SQIVND (reference sequence). Here the CDR3 reads CASSDRDRGSGGYTF. CDR3 DNA sequence: TGTGCCAGTAGTGACCGGGACAGGGGGTCTGGTGGCTACACCTTC.

The table lists this clone with a count of one. The V and J genes are TRBV12-5 and TRBJ1-5; no clear D. Germline-derived CDR1 and CDR2 are LGHNT and FRNRAP. The CDR3 extends over 13 amino acids. V lost 5 bases, J lost 6 bases, and 11 bases lay in between. CDR3 in amino acids: CASGPVGTQPQHF. The DNA of the CDR3 is TGTGCTAGTGGTCCCGTGGGAACTCAGCCCCAGCATTTT.

The chain recombines TRBV7-8 with TRBJ2-7; 8 nucleotides align to TRBD1. This CDR3 has 15 amino acids. V was clipped by 2 bases and J by 2 bases; unmatched bases: 5. Per germline, CDR1 SGHVS and CDR2 FQNEAQ. CDR3 sequence reads: CASSLWGQAAYEQYV. CDR3 DNA: TGTGCCAGCAGCTTATGGGGACAGGCGGCCTACGAGCAGTACGTC.

This clone was counted once. V gene TRBV28 combines with J gene TRBJ2-2; 12 bases are shared with TRBD2. V lost 10 bases, J lost 1 base, and 10 bases stayed unmatched. The CDR3 has 17 residues. The V gene's germline CDR1 is MDHEN and CDR2 SYDVKM. The CDR3: CATLGGLAGKNTGELFF. Written as DNA, the CDR3 is TGTGCCACCCTCGGAGGACTAGCGGGGAAGAACACCGGGGAGCTGTTTTTT.

The chain has TRBV5-6 and TRBJ1-1; D remains unclear. CDR3 length: 13 residues. Germline V gene data show CDR1 as SGHDT and CDR2 as YYEEEE. V lost 0 bases, J lost 4 bases, and 7 bases lay in between. CDR3 in amino acids: CASSLAGVTEAFF. CDR3 nucleotide sequence: TGTGCCAGCAGCTTGGCCGGGGTCACTGAAGCTTTCTTT.

The chain has TRBV4-3 and TRBJ2-1; D gene uncertain. The germline V gene has CDR1 LGHNA and CDR2 YSLEER. This CDR3 has 14 residues. Deletions cut 0 bases from V and 9 bases from J, with 12 bases between. The CDR3 sequence is CASSQDERKPEQFF. The CDR3 DNA reads TGCGCCAGCAGCCAAGATGAGAGGAAGCCTGAGCAGTTCTTC.

The chain employs TRBV5-4 and TRBJ2-1; D unresolved. V lost 0 bases, J lost 9 bases, and 19 bases lay in between. The CDR3 runs to 16 residues. The germline CDR1 and CDR2 sequences are SGHNT and YYREEE (reference sequence). The CDR3 sequence is CASSLAGSLNAAEQFF. CDR3 DNA sequence: TGTGCCAGCAGCTTGGCGGGTAGTTTGAACGCTGCTGAGCAGTTCTTC.

The chain uses TRBV6-5 and TRBJ1-6; 12 bases line up with TRBD1. The V gene's germline CDR1 is MNHEY and CDR2 SVGAGI. V dropped 2 bases and J dropped 7; count of bases not matched to a gene: 3. CDR3 length equals 16 residues. CDR3 residues: CASSYRDRGLNSPLHF. The CDR3 nucleotides are TGTGCCAGCAGTTACCGGGACAGGGGGCTGAATTCACCCCTCCACTTT.

The chain joins TRBV6-5 to TRBJ1-5, with D hard to call. The CDR3 loop spans 13 amino acids. V was clipped by 8 bases and J by 7 bases, with 15 bases between them. CDR1 is MNHEY, CDR2 SVGAGI, per germline. The CDR3 region is CASRKEGEQPQHF. CDR3 in DNA: TGTGCCAGCCGGAAGGAGGGCGAGCAGCCCCAGCATTTT.

The rearrangement joins TRBV19 to TRBJ1-4, with TRBD1 as a possible D gene (6 bases). The CDR3 loop spans 14 amino acids. Germline-derived CDR1 and CDR2 are LNHDA and SQIVND (reference sequence). With 6 bases removed from V and 8 bases from J, the gap between germline ends came to 16 bases. The CDR3 sequence is CASSDQGRGEKLFF. The DNA for the CDR3 is TGTGCCAGTAGCGACCAGGGGAGAGGGGAAAAACTGTTTTTT.

The V and J genes are TRBV12-1 and TRBJ1-5; TRBD1, the table's D call, was not compared with the DNA. TRBV12-1 is a documented pseudogene. The CDR3 has 19 amino acids. Here the CDR3 reads CANLPDRACFYYSNQPQHF. The CDR3 nucleotides are TGTGCCAACCTACCGGACAGGGCTTGCTTTTATTATAGCAATCAGCCCCAGCATTTT.

This chain links TRBV2 with TRBJ1-1; D ambiguous. Germline CDR1 and CDR2: SNHLY and FYNNEI. The CDR3 is made up of 12 amino acids. V was clipped by 0 bases and J by 5 bases, with 4 bases between them. The CDR3 is CASSEALTEAFF. The DNA of the CDR3 is TGTGCCAGCAGTGAAGCGCTTACTGAAGCTTTCTTT.

The chain employs TRBV18 and TRBJ1-4; a weak D match, TRBD1 (6 bases). The CDR3 is made up of 14 amino acids. Germline CDR1 is KGHSH and CDR2 is LQKENI. The germline V and J ends were trimmed by 6 bases and 7 bases, with 15 bases remaining between them. The CDR3 protein is CASSLQGLREKLFF. The CDR3 DNA reads as TGTGCCAGCTCCTTACAGGGATTGCGTGAAAAACTGTTTTTT.

The chain uses TRBV27 and TRBJ2-5; 9 bases agree with TRBD1. V was pared by 3 bases and J by 3 bases, with 5 bases of the junction left unmatched. Germline CDR1 MNHEY, CDR2 SMNVEV (reference sequence). The CDR3 is 15 amino acids. CDR3 sequence reads: CASSFFGTGKETQYF. CDR3 bases: TGTGCCAGCAGTTTTTTCGGGACAGGGAAAGAGACCCAGTACTTC.

This clone is a singleton in its sample. This chain joins TRBV5-1 and TRBJ2-3, with D perhaps matching TRBD1 or TRBD2 (5 bases each). This CDR3 region has 14 residues. V was trimmed by 5 bases and J by 7 bases, leaving 17 bases between them. From germline, CDR1 is SGHRS and CDR2 YFSETQ. The CDR3 protein is CASRPGPGQNTQYF. As DNA, the CDR3 is TGCGCCAGCAGGCCGGGGCCCGGGCAGAATACGCAGTATTTT.

The chain has TRBV5-1 and TRBJ2-1; D possibly corresponds to TRBD2 (5 bases). This CDR3 is built from 13 residues. V lost 3 bases, J lost 8 bases, and 12 bases lay in between. Germline V lookup: CDR1 SGHRS, CDR2 YFSETQ. The chain's CDR3 is CASSSTRVYEQFF. For the CDR3, the DNA is TGCGCCAGCAGCTCCACTAGAGTCTATGAGCAGTTCTTC.

CDR3 bases: TGTGCCAGCAGCTTGGCAGGGGGCAGGGAGACCCAGTACTTC. This gives the protein CASSLAGGRETQYF. The chain employs TRBV5-6 and TRBJ2-5, with TRBD1 identical over 8 bases. V lost 0 bases and J lost 5; bases outside the gene matches: 3. Germline V gene sequence: CDR1 SGHDT, CDR2 YYEEEE. The CDR3 length is 14 residues. Full variable domain (missing parts from reference TRBV5-6 and TRBJ2-5): DAGVTQSPTHLIKTRGQQVTLRCSPKSGHDTVSWYQQALGQGPQFIFQYYEEEERQRGNFPDRFSGHQFPNYSSELNVNALLLGDSALYLCASSLAGGRETQYFGPGTRLLVL.

The V and J genes are TRBV29-1 and TRBJ2-1, with D perhaps assigned TRBD1 or TRBD2 (5 bases each). The CDR3 runs to 11 residues. The germline V and J ends were trimmed by 7 bases and 6 bases, with 10 bases remaining between them. Germline assignment: CDR1 SQVTM and CDR2 ANQGSEA. In DNA, the CDR3 is TGCAGCGCGGGACCCATCAATGAGCAGTTCTTC. Its translation: CSAGPINEQFF.

The rearrangement links TRBV5-4 to TRBJ2-3; 11 bases match TRBD2. Germline V gene sequence: CDR1 SGHNT, CDR2 YYREEE (reference sequence). The V and J ends lost 6 bases and 6 bases, in that order; junction bases with no gene match: 15. The CDR3 totals 17 residues. In nucleotides, the CDR3 is TGTGCCAGCACCATGGTGGGGAGGACTAGCGGGCGGGATACGCAGTATTTT. This encodes CASTMVGRTSGRDTQYF.

The rearrangement links TRBV19 to TRBJ2-1; tentatively, D is TRBD2 (5 bases). Trimming took off 1 base at V and 5 bases at J, with 18 bases between the two ends. The CDR3 totals 17 residues. Germline lookup yields CDR1 LNHDA and CDR2 SQIVND (reference sequence). The CDR3 reads CASSIGFLAWSDNEQFF. In nucleotides, the CDR3 is TGTGCCAGTAGTATAGGGTTTCTAGCTTGGTCCGACAATGAGCAGTTCTTC.

The chain employs TRBV12-3 or TRBV12-4 and TRBJ1-2; D ambiguous. Deletions cut 3 bases from V and 8 bases from J, with 7 bases between. The CDR3 totals 11 residues. The CDR3 nucleotides read TGTGCCAGCAGTTTGAGCAGGGGCTACACCTTC. Translation: CASSLSRGYTF.

To note about this clone: The sample holds other DNA sequences that translate to the same CDR3. The chain couples TRBV30 to TRBJ1-1; no clear D. Per the germline V gene, CDR1 is GTSNPN and CDR2 is SVGIG (reference sequence). Between the trimmed V and J ends, which lost 4 bases and 2 bases, there was a span of 17 bases. This CDR3 is 15 amino acids long. The CDR3 loop is CAWTLRRGLNTEAFF. The CDR3 DNA follows: TGTGCCTGGACACTACGTAGAGGGCTTAACACTGAAGCTTTCTTT.

The rearrangement joins TRBV12-3 or TRBV12-4 to TRBJ1-5; D not certain. With 1 base removed from V and 7 bases from J, the gap between germline ends came to 8 bases. The CDR3 covers 13 residues. This CDR3 is CASSLDRQQPQHF. DNA of the CDR3: TGTGCCAGCAGTTTAGATAGGCAGCAGCCCCAGCATTTT.